The clone carrying this TCR beta chain has a count of ten or more. Antigen unknown. The data derive from a study of CD8 T cells in ankylosing spondylitis. CDR1 is DFQATT and CDR2 is SNEGSKA in the germline V gene (reference sequence). This CDR3 is 15 amino acids long. With 5 bases clipped from V and 5 bases from J, the junction kept 11 bases outside the gene matches. The study's findings and limits: Seemingly distinctive of ankylosing spondylitis blood was a TCR beta motif formed by eight highly homologous variants. Disease-associated clones were reportedly significantly overrepresented in matched ankylosing spondylitis synovial fluid. Peripheral blood samples showed relatively rare disease-linked clones, and these clones were CD8+.

Libraries of TCR beta came from quantitative 5'-RACE with molecular barcodes. TCRdb independently ran MiXCR on the 5' RACE reads; one entry per CDR3 protein. The repertoire includes hundreds of thousands of distinct CDR3 sequences, more than 9.5% of them detected once, and under 7.5% sits in the top ten. The chain joins TRBV20-1 to TRBJ2-7, with TRBD1 matching over 11 bases. Material: blood, either unsorted or a sorted T cell fraction (not recorded which). The source is a male donor with ankylosing spondylitis. The CDR3 nucleotides read TGCAGTGCTCAGAGTTGGGACAGGGGGTTCAACGAGCAGTACTTC. Residues: CSAQSWDRGFNEQYF.